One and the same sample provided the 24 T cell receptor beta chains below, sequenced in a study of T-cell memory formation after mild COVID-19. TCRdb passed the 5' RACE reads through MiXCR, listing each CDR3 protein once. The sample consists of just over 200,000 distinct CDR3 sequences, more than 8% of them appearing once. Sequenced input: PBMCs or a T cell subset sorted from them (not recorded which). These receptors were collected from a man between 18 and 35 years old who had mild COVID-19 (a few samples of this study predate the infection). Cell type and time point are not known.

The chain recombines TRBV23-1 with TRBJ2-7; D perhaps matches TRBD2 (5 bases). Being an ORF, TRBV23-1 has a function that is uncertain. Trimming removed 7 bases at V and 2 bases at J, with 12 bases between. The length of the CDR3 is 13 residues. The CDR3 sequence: CASKTGVTYEQYV. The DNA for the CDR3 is TGCGCCAGCAAAACCGGGGTTACCTACGAGCAGTACGTC.

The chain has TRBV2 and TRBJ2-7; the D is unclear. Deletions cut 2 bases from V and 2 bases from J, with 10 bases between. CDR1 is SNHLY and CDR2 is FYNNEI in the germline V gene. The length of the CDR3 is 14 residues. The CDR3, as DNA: TGTGCCAGCAGTGAACAAGGTGAGACCTACGAGCAGTACTTC. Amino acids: CASSEQGETYEQYF.

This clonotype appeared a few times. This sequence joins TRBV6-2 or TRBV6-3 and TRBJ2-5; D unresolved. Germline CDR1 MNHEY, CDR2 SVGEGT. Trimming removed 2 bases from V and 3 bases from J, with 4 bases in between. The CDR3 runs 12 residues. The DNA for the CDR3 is TGTGCCAGCAGTTACGGGGAAGAGACCCAGTACTTC. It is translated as CASSYGEETQYF.

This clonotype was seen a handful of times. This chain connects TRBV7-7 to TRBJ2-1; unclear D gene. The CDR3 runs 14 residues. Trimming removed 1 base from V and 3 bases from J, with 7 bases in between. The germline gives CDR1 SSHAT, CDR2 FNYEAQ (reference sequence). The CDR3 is CASSLGLGYNEQFF. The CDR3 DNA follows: TGTGCCAGCAGCTTAGGTCTCGGCTACAATGAGCAGTTCTTC.

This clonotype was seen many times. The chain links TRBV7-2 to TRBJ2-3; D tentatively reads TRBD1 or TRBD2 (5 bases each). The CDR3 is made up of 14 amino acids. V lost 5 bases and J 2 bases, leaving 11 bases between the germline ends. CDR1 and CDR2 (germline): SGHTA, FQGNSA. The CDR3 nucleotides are TGTGCCAGCAGCCAGGGAGCTAACACAGATACGCAGTATTTT. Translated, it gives CASSQGANTDTQYF. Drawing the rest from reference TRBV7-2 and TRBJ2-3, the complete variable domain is GAGVSQSPSNKVTEKGKDVELRCDPISGHTALYWYRQSLGQGLEFLIYFQGNSAPDKSGLPSDRFSAERTGGSVSTLTIQRTQQEDSAVYLCASSQGANTDTQYFGPGTRLTVL.

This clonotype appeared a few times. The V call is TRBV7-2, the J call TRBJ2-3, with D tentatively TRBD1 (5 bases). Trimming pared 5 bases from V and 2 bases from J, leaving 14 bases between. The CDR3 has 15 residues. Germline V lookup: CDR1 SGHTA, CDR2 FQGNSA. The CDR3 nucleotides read TGTGCCAGCAGCCCCAGCCAGGGTTCCACAGATACGCAGTATTTT. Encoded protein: CASSPSQGSTDTQYF.

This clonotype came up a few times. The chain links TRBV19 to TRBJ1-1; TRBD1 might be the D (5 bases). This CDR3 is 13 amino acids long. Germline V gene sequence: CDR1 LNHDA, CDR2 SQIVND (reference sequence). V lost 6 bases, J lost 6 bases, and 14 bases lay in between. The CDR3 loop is CASRWQGMSEAFF. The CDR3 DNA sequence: TGTGCCAGTAGGTGGCAGGGAATGTCTGAAGCTTTCTTT.

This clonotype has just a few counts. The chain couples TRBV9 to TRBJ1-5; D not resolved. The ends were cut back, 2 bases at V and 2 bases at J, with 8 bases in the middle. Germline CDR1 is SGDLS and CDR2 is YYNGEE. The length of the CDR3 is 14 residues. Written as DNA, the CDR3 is TGTGCCAGCAGCGTCGGCGTGGGCAATCAGCCCCAGCATTTT. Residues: CASSVGVGNQPQHF.

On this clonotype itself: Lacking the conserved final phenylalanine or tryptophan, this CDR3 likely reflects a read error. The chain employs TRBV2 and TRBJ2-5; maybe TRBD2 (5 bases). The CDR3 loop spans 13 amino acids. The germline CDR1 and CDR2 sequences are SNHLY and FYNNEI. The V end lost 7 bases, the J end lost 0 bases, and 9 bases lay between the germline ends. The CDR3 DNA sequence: TGTGCCAGCATCCGGGGTAACCAAGAGACCCAGTACTAC. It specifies CASIRGNQETQYY.

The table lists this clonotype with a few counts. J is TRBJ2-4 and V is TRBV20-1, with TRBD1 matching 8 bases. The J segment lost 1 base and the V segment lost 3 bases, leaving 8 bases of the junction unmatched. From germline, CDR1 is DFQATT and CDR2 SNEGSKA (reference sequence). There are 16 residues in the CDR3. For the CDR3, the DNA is TGCAGTGCTAGGGGGGACAGGCTTCGGGCCAAAAACATTCAGTACTTC. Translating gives CSARGDRLRAKNIQYF.

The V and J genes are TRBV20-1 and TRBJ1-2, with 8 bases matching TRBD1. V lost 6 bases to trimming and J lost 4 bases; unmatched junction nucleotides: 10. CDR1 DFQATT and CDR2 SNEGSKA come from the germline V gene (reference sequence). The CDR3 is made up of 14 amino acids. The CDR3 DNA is TGCAGTGCAACCGGACAGGGTACCCCCTATGGCTACACCTTC. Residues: CSATGQGTPYGYTF.

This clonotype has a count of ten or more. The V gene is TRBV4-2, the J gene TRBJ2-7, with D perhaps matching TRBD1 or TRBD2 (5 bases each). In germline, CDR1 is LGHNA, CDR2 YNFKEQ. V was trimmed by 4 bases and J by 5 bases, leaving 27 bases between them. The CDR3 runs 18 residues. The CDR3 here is CASSPQAPLGGMINEQYF. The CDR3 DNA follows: TGTGCCAGCAGCCCACAAGCGCCCCTTGGGGGAATGATCAACGAGCAGTACTTC.

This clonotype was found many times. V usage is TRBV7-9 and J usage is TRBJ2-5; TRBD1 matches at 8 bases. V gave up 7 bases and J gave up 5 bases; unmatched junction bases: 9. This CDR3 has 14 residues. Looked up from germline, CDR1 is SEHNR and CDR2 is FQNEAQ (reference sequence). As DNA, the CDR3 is TGTGCCAGCACTTCGGCAGGGGGCGGGGAGACCCAGTACTTC. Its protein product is CASTSAGGGETQYF.

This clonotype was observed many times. The CDR3 DNA follows: TGTGCCAGCAGCTTATTTGGGGCCCGGAATAATTCACCCCTCCACTTT. Translating it yields CASSLFGARNNSPLHF. J is TRBJ1-6 and V is TRBV5-4, with a tentative D call TRBD1 (5 bases). Germline values: CDR1 SGHNT, CDR2 YYREEE (reference sequence). Between the trimmed V and J ends, which lost 2 bases and 5 bases, there was a span of 14 bases. The CDR3 spans 16 residues.

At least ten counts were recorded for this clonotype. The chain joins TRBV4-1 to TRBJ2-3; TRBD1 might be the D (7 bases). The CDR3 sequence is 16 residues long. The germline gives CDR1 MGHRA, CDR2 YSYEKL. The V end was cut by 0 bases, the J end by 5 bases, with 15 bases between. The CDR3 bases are TGCGCCAGCAGCCAAGAAGGGGGGACAGTAGGAGATACGCAGTATTTT. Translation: CASSQEGGTVGDTQYF.

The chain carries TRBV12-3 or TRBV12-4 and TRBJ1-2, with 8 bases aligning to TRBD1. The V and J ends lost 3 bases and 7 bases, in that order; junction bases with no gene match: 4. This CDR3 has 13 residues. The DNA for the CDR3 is TGTGCCAGCAGTTTCCAGGGGGCCGGTGGCTACACCTTC. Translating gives CASSFQGAGGYTF.

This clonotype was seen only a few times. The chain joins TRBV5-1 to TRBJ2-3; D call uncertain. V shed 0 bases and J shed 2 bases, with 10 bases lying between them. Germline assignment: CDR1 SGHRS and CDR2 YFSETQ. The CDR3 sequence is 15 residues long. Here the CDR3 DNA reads TGCGCCAGCAGCTTGGGGCCATCTTTCACAGATACGCAGTATTTT. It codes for CASSLGPSFTDTQYF.

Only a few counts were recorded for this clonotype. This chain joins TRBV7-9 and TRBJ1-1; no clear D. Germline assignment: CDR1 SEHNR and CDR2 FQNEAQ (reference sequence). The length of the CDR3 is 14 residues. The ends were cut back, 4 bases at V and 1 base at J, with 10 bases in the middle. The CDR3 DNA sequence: TGTGCCAGCAGCTCGCACCACCGGAACACTGAAGCTTTCTTT. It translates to CASSSHHRNTEAFF.

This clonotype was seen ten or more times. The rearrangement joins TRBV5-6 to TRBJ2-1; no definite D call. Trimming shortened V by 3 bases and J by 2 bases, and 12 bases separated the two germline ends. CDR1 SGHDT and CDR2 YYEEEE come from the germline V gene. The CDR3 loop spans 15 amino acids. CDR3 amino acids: CASSSTPSPYNEQFF. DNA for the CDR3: TGTGCCAGCAGCTCGACACCAAGCCCCTACAATGAGCAGTTCTTC.

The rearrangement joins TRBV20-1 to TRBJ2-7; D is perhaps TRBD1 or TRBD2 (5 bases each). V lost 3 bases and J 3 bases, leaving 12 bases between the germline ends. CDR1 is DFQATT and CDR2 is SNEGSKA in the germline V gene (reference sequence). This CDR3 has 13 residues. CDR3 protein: CSARRGTIYEQYF. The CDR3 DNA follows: TGCAGTGCTAGGAGAGGGACCATCTACGAGCAGTACTTC.

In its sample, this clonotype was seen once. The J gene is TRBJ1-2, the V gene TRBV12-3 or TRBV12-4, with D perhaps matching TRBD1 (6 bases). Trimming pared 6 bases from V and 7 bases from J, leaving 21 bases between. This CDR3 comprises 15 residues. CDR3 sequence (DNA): TGTGCCAGCAGCTCCCTTGGGGGGGGCGTTGGTGGCTACACCTTC. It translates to CASSSLGGGVGGYTF.

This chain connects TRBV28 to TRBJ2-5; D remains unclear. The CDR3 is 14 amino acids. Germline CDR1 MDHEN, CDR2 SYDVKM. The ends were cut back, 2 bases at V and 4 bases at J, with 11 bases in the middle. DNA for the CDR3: TGTGCCAGCAGTTTAGTAGGTATCGGAGAGACCCAGTACTTC. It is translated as CASSLVGIGETQYF. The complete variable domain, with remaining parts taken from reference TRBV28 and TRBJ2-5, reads DVKVTQSSRYLVKRTGEKVFLECVQDMDHENMFWYRQDPGLGLRLIYFSYDVKMKEKGDIPEGYSVSREKKERFSLILESASTNQTSMYLCASSLVGIGETQYFGPGTRLLVL.

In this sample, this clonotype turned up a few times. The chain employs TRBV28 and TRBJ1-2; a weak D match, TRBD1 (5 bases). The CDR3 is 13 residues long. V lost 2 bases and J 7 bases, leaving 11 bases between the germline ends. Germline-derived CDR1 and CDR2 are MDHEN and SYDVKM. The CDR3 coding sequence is TGTGCCAGCAGTTTAGCAGGGACGGGTGGCTACACCTTC. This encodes CASSLAGTGGYTF.

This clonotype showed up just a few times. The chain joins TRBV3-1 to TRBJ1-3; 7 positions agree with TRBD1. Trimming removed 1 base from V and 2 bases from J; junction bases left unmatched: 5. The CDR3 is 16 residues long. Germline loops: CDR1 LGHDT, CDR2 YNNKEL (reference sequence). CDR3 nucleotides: TGTGCCAGCAGCCAAGGAGGGACAGCCCCTGGAAACACCATATATTTT. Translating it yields CASSQGGTAPGNTIYF.